The 16 T cell receptor beta chains given below trace back to one sample, sequenced in a study of T cell changes during pregnancy in multiple sclerosis. The assay was immunoSEQ multiplex PCR, and TCRdb's table has in-frame clones only and misses some. Of 65,000 to 85,000 clones in the sample, roughly 88% were seen once. Sequenced here: peripheral blood, sampled in the third trimester of pregnancy. These receptors all come from a female donor with multiple sclerosis, enrolled in a pregnancy study.

This clone has only one observation. The rearrangement uses TRBV6-5 and TRBJ1-3, with D perhaps TRBD1 (6 bases). CDR3 length: 14 amino acids. Germline lookup yields CDR1 MNHEY and CDR2 SVGAGI. Trimming took off 2 bases at V and 1 base at J, with 6 bases between the two ends. This chain's CDR3 is CASSYGTSGNTIYF. CDR3 in DNA: TGTGCCAGCAGTTACGGGACATCTGGAAACACCATATATTTT.

This clone was seen just once. The chain is built from TRBV5-1 and TRBJ1-2, with D hard to call. The length of the CDR3 is 14 residues. V lost 0 bases and J 0 bases, leaving 6 bases between the germline ends. Looked up from germline, CDR1 is SGHRS and CDR2 is YFSETQ. CDR3 in amino acids: CASSLVGPNYGYTF. The CDR3 region has the DNA TGCGCCAGCAGCTTGGTGGGCCCTAACTATGGCTACACCTTC.

About this clone: The junction shows a germline mismatch at one end, possibly a read error. The chain recombines TRBV29-1 with TRBJ1-6; 9 bases fit TRBD1. Germline assignment: CDR1 SQVTM and CDR2 ANQGSEA. The CDR3 consists of 13 residues. The CDR3 spells CSVQGQGNSPLHF. The CDR3 DNA reads TGCAGCGTCCAGGGACAGGGAAATTCTCCCCTCCACTTT.

The rearrangement uses TRBV7-8 and TRBJ1-1; D call uncertain. V was pared by 2 bases and J by 4 bases, with 8 bases between. The V gene's germline CDR1 is SGHVS and CDR2 FQNEAQ. The CDR3 sequence is 13 residues long. The chain's CDR3 is CASSLYMSTEAFF. The CDR3 DNA reads as TGTGCCAGCAGCTTATATATGAGCACTGAAGCTTTCTTT. The full variable domain, with the rest looked up from reference TRBV7-8 and TRBJ1-1, is GAGVSQSPRYKVAKRGQDVALRCDPISGHVSLFWYQQALGQGPEFLTYFQNEAQLDKSGLPSDRFFAERPEGSVSTLKIQRTQQEDSAVYLCASSLYMSTEAFFGQGTRLTVV.

This chain connects TRBV7-9 to TRBJ1-2, with unresolved D. From germline, CDR1 is SEHNR and CDR2 FQNEAQ (reference sequence). Trimming removed 1 base from V and 4 bases from J, with 13 bases in between. The CDR3 runs 15 residues. The CDR3 spells CASSLEYRSFYGYTF. The CDR3, as DNA: TGTGCCAGCAGCTTAGAGTACCGGTCCTTCTATGGCTACACCTTC.

The chain links TRBV9 to TRBJ1-4, with D unresolved. The CDR3 is 15 residues long. Germline V CDR1 and CDR2: SGDLS, YYNGEE. Trimming left V 0 bases short and J 6 bases short, with 12 bases between. The CDR3 region has the DNA TGTGCCAGCAGCGTAGGAAGGTATGGAGATGAAAAACTGTTTTTT. It is translated as CASSVGRYGDEKLFF.

The rearrangement links TRBV11-2 to TRBJ1-1, with TRBD1 as a possible D gene (5 bases). From germline, CDR1 is SGHAT and CDR2 FQNNGV. This CDR3 has 14 amino acids. Trimming took 5 bases from V and 5 from J, leaving 15 bases between them. The CDR3 here is CASSPTGGGTEAFF. The DNA for the CDR3 is TGTGCCAGCAGCCCTACTGGCGGGGGAACTGAAGCTTTCTTT. Supplemented by reference TRBV11-2 and TRBJ1-1, the full variable domain reads EAGVAQSPRYKIIEKRQSVAFWCNPISGHATLYWYQQILGQGPKLLIQFQNNGVVDDSQLPKDRFSAERLKGVDSTLKIQPAKLEDSAVYLCASSPTGGGTEAFFGQGTRLTVV.

This clone was detected only once. One end of the junction is discordant with germline, which a read error may explain. The gene calls are TRBV7-7 and TRBJ2-1; 8 bases align to TRBD1. This CDR3 has 16 amino acids. CDR1 is SSHAT, CDR2 FNYEAQ, per germline (reference sequence). The CDR3 DNA reads as TGTGCTAGCAGCTCGTCGACAGGGGCCTCCTACAATGAGCAGTTCTTC. Translating it yields CASSSSTGASYNEQFF.

V usage is TRBV10-3 and J usage is TRBJ1-1; perhaps TRBD1 as D (5 bases). Germline V CDR1 and CDR2: ENHRY, SYGVKD. V lost 1 base to trimming and J lost 11 bases, with 14 bases between them. This CDR3 is built from 13 residues. The DNA for the CDR3 is TGTGCCATCAGTGAGTTGGAGGGGCGAAAGGCTTTCTTT. Translation: CAISELEGRKAFF.

The rearrangement links TRBV6-5 to TRBJ1-1; D is undetermined. Per the germline V gene, CDR1 is MNHEY and CDR2 is SVGAGI. Trimming took off 7 bases at V and 4 bases at J, with 16 bases between the two ends. The length of the CDR3 is 14 residues. CDR3 bases: TGTGCCAGCACCACCCCCGGGGTTGCCACTGAAGCTTTCTTT. As protein: CASTTPGVATEAFF.

This chain uses TRBV11-1 with TRBJ2-7, with 9 nucleotides matching TRBD1. Germline V lookup: CDR1 SGHAT, CDR2 FQDESV (reference sequence). CDR3 size: 14 residues. Trimming at V came to 9 bases and at J to 3 bases, leaving 9 bases not matched to a gene. As DNA, the CDR3 is TGTGCCAGTACAACAGGGGGCCTGAACTACGAGCAGTACTTC. Translated: CASTTGGLNYEQYF.

This rearrangement joins TRBV6-1 to TRBJ2-4, with D uncertain. The germline CDR1 and CDR2 sequences are MNHNS and SASEGT. With 8 bases removed from V and 0 bases from J, the gap between germline ends came to 11 bases. This CDR3 has 14 residues. The CDR3 loop reads CASSGVLAKNIQYF. CDR3 bases: TGTGCCAGCTCTGGAGTACTAGCCAAAAACATTCAGTACTTC.

The J gene is TRBJ2-1, the V gene TRBV5-1, with TRBD2 identical over 10 bases. Losses at the gene ends were 4 bases for V and 6 bases for J; bases not matched to a gene: 4. Germline CDR1 reads SGHRS; CDR2 reads YFSETQ. The length of the CDR3 is 14 residues. CDR3 sequence (DNA): TGCGCCAGCAGCCTGGGACTAGCGATCAATGAGCAGTTCTTC. Translating gives CASSLGLAINEQFF.

A note on this clone: Other DNA sequences within the sample encode an identical CDR3. The J gene is TRBJ1-1, the V gene TRBV11-1; TRBD1 might be the D (6 bases). This CDR3 region has 16 residues. The V end was cut by 0 bases, the J end by 4 bases, with 15 bases between. Germline values: CDR1 SGHAT, CDR2 FQDESV (reference sequence). DNA for the CDR3: TGTGCCAGCAGCTTAGCGTCCGGACAAGGGGGCACTGAAGCTTTCTTT. Translation: CASSLASGQGGTEAFF.

The CDR3 spells CASSRRTQGHANTGELFF. Here the CDR3 DNA reads TGTGCCAGCTCACGGAGGACGCAAGGCCACGCGAACACCGGGGAGCTGTTTTTT. The chain joins TRBV18 to TRBJ2-2; D might be TRBD2 (5 bases). CDR1 KGHSH and CDR2 LQKENI come from the germline V gene. This CDR3 region has 18 residues. V lost 4 bases, J lost 0 bases, and 18 bases lay in between.

The rearrangement joins TRBV27 to TRBJ1-2; D perhaps matches TRBD1 (5 bases). Between the trimmed V and J ends, which lost 5 bases and 6 bases, there was a span of 16 bases. The germline gives CDR1 MNHEY, CDR2 SMNVEV (reference sequence). This CDR3 has 14 residues. In DNA form, the CDR3 reads TGTGCCAGCAGTCCGTGGGGGGAAAGGGATGGCTACACCTTC. It encodes CASSPWGERDGYTF.